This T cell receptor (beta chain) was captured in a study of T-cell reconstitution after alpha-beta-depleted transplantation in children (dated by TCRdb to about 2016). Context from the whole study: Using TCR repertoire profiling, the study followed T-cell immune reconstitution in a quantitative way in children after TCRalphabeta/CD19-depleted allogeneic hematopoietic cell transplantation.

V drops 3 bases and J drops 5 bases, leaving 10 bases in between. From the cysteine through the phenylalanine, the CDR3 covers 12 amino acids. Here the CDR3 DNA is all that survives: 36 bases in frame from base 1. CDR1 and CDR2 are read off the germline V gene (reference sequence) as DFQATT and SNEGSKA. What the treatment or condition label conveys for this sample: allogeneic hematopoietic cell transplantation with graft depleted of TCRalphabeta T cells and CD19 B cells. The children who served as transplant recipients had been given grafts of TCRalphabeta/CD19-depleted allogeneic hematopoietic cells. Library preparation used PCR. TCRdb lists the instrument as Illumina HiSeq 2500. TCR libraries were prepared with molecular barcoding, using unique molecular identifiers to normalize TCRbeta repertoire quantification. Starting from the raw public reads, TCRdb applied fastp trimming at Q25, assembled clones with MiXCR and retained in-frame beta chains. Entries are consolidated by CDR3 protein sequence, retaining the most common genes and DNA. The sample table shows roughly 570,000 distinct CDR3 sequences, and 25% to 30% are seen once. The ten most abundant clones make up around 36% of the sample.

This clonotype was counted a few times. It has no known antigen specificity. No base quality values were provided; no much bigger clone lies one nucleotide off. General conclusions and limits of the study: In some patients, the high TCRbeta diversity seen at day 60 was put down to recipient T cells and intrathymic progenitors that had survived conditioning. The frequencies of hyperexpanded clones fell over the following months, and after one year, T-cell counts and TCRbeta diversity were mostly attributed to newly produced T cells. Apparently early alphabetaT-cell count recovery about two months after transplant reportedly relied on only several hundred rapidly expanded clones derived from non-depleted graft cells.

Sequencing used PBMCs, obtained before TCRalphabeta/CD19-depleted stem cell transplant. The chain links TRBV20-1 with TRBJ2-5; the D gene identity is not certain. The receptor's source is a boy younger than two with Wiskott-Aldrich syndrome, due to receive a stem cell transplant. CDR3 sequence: CSASKSQETQYF. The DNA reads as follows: TGCAGTGCTAGCAAAAGCCAGGAGACCCAGTACTTC.